Described below is a single T cell receptor beta chain sequence and its context. Its antigen is still unknown. 13 Jbeta primers and 60 Vbeta primers were used for the PCR. Only in-frame clones appear in the TCRdb table, and some are missing; sequencing was by immunoSEQ multiplex PCR. Of 200,000 to 250,000 clones in the sample, 65% to 80% were seen once. This sample stems from a study of cytomegalovirus exposure and HLA in healthy donors. CDR1 is LNHDA, CDR2 SQIVND, per germline (reference sequence). This CDR3 spans 13 amino acids. The J segment lost 4 bases and the V segment lost 5 bases, leaving 3 bases of the junction unmatched. Study-level results: Altogether, 150 or so TCR beta chains were recorded as cytomegalovirus-associated.

The TCR was taken from a man aged 50 or older in good health and CMV-seronegative. The chain employs TRBV19 and TRBJ1-1; 8 positions match TRBD1. The sample was PBMCs. The CDR3 reads CASSAQGGTEAFF. As DNA, the CDR3 is TGTGCCAGTAGTGCACAGGGGGGCACTGAAGCTTTCTTT.